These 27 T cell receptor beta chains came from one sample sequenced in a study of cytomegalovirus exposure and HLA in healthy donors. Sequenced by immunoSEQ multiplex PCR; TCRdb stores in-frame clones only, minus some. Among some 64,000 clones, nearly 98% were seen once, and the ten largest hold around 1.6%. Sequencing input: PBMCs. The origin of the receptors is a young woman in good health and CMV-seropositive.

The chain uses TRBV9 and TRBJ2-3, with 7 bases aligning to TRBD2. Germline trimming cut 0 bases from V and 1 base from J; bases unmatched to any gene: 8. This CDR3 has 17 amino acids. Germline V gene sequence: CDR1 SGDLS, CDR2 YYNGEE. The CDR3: CASSVETSRLGTDTQYF. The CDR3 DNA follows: TGTGCCAGCAGCGTAGAGACTAGCCGACTTGGCACAGATACGCAGTATTTT.

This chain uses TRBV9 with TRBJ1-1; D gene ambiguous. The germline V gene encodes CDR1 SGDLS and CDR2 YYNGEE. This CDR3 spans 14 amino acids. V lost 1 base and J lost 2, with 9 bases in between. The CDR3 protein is CASSVSVGNTEAFF. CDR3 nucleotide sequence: TGTGCCAGCAGCGTATCTGTGGGCAACACTGAAGCTTTCTTT.

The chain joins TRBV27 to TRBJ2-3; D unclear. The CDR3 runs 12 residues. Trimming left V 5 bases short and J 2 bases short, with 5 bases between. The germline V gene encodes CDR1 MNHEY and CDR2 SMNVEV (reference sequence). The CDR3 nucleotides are TGTGCCAGCAGTCCAGACACAGATACGCAGTATTTT. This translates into CASSPDTDTQYF.

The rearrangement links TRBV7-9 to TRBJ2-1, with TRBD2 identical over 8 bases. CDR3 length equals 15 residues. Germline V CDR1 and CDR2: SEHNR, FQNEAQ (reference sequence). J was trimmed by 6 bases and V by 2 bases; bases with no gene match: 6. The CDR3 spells CASSLTGLALNEQFF. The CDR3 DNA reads TGTGCCAGCAGCTTAACCGGACTAGCCCTCAATGAGCAGTTCTTC.

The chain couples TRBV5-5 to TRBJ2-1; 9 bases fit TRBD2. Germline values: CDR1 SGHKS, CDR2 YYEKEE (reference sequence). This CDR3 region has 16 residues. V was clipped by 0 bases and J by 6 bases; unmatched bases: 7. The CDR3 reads CASSLARASGINEQFF. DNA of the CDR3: TGTGCCAGCAGCTTGGCAAGGGCTAGCGGGATCAATGAGCAGTTCTTC.

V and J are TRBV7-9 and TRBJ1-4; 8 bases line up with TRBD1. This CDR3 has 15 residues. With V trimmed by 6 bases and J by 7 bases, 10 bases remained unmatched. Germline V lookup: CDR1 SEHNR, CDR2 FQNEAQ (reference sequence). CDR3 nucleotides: TGTGCCAGCAGTCCCGACAGGGGAGGTAGTGAAAAACTGTTTTTT. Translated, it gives CASSPDRGGSEKLFF.

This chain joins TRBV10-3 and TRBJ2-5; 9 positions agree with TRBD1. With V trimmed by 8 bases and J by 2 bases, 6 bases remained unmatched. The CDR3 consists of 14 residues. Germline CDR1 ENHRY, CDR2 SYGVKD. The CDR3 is CAIGRQGEQETQYF. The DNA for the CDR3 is TGTGCCATCGGTCGACAGGGGGAGCAAGAGACCCAGTACTTC.

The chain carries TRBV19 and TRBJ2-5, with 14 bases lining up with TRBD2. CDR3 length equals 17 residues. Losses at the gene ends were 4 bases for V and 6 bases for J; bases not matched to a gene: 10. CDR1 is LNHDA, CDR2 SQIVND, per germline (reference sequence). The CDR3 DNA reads TGTGCCAGTAGTAGGACTAGCGGGAGGACTCCCCCACAGACCCAGTACTTC. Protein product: CASSRTSGRTPPQTQYF.

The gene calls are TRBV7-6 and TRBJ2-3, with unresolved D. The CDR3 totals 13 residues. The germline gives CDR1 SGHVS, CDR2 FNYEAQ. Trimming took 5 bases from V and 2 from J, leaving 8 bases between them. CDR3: CASSPALTDTQYF. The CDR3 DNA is TGTGCCAGCAGCCCCGCGCTCACAGATACGCAGTATTTT.

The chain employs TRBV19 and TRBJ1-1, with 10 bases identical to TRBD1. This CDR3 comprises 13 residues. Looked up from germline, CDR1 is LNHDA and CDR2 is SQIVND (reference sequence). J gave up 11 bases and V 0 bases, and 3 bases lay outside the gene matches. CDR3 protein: CASSIEGTGEAFF. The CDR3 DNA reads TGTGCCAGTAGTATAGAAGGGACAGGGGAGGCTTTCTTT.

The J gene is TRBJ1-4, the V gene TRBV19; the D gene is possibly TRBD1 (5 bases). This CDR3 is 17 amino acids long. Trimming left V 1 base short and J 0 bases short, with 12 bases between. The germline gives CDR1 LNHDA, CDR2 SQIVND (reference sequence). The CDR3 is CASSIVPGHSTNEKLFF. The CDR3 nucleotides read TGTGCCAGTAGTATAGTGCCCGGACACTCAACTAATGAAAAACTGTTTTTT.

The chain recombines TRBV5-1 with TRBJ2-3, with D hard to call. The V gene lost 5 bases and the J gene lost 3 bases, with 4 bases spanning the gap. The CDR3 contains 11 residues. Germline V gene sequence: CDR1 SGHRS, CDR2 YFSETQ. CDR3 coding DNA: TGCGCCAGCAGAGCGACAGATACGCAGTATTTT. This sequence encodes CASRATDTQYF.

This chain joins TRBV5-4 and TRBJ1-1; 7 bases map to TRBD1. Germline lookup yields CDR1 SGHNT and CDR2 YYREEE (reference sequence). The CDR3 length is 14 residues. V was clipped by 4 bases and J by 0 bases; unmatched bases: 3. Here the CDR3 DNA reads TGTGCCAGCAGCGGAGGGGGCCTGAACACTGAAGCTTTCTTT. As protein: CASSGGGLNTEAFF.

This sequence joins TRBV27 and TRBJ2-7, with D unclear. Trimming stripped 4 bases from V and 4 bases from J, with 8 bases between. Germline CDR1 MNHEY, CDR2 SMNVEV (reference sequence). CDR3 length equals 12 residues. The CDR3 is CASSSGVYEQYF. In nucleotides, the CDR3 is TGTGCCAGCAGTTCGGGTGTTTACGAGCAGTACTTC.

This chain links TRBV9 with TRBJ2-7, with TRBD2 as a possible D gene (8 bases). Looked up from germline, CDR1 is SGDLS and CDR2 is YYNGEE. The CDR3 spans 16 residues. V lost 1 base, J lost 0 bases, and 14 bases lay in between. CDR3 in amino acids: CASSVTGGGLSYEQYF. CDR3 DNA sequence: TGTGCCAGCAGCGTAACGGGAGGGGGCCTCTCCTACGAGCAGTACTTC.

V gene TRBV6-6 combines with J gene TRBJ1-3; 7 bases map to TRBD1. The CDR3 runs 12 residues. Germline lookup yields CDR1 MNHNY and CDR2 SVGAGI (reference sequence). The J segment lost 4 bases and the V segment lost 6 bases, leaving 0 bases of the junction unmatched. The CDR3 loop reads CASRDRGNTIYF. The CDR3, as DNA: TGTGCCAGCAGGGACAGGGGAAACACCATATATTTT.

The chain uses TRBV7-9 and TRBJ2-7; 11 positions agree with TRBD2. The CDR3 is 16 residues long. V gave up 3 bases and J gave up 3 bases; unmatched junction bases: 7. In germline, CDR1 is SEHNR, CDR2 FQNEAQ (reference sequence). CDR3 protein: CASSLHPGTSGYEQYF. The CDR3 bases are TGTGCCAGCAGCTTGCACCCCGGGACTAGCGGCTACGAGCAGTACTTC.

The CDR3 DNA sequence: TGTGCCTGGAGGGGGACAGGGTTAGGGTGGTACTACGAGCAGTACTTC. The encoded protein is CAWRGTGLGWYYEQYF. J is TRBJ2-7 and V is TRBV30; 9 positions agree with TRBD1. Germline V gene lookup returns CDR1 GTSNPN and CDR2 SVGIG (reference sequence). V lost 3 bases and J lost 3; bases outside the gene matches: 12. This CDR3 spans 16 amino acids.

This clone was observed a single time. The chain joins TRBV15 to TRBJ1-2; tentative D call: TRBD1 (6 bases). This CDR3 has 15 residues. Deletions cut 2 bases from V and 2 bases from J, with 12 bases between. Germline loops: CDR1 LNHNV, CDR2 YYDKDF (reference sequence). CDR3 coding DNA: TGTGCCACCAGCAGAAACGGGGGGCAGAACTATGGCTACACCTTC. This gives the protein CATSRNGGQNYGYTF.

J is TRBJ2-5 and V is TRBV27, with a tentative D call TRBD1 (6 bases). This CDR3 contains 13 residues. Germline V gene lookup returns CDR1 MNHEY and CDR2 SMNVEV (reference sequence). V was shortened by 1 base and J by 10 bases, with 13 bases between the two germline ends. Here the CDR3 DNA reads TGTGCCAGCAGTTTATTGCAGGGGTCGCTCCAGTACTTC. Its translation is CASSLLQGSLQYF.

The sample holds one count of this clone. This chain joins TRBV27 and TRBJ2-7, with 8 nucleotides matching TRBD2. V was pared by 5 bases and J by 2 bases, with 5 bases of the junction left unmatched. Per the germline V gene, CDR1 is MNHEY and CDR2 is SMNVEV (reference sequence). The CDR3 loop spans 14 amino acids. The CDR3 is CASSRAGGPYEQYF. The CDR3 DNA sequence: TGTGCCAGCAGTCGCGCGGGAGGCCCCTACGAGCAGTACTTC.

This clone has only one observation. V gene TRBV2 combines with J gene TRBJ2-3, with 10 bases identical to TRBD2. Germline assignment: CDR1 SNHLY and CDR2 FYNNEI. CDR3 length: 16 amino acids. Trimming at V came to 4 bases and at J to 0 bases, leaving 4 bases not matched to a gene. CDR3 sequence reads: CASSGRLAGSTDTQYF. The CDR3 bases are TGTGCCAGCAGTGGGCGACTAGCGGGCAGCACAGATACGCAGTATTTT. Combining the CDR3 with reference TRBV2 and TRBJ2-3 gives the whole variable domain EPEVTQTPSHQVTQMGQEVILRCVPISNHLYFYWYRQILGQKVEFLVSFYNNEISEKSEIFDDQFSVERPDGSNFTLKIRSTKLEDSAMYFCASSGRLAGSTDTQYFGPGTRLTVL.

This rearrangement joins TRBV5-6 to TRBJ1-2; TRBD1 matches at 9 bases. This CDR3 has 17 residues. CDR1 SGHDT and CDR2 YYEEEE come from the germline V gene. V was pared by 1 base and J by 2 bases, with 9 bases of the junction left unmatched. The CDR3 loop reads CASSLYRRTGENYGYTF. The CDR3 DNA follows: TGTGCCAGCAGCTTGTACAGACGGACAGGGGAGAACTATGGCTACACCTTC. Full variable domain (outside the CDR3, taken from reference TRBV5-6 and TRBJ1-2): DAGVTQSPTHLIKTRGQQVTLRCSPKSGHDTVSWYQQALGQGPQFIFQYYEEEERQRGNFPDRFSGHQFPNYSSELNVNALLLGDSALYLCASSLYRRTGENYGYTFGSGTRLTVV.

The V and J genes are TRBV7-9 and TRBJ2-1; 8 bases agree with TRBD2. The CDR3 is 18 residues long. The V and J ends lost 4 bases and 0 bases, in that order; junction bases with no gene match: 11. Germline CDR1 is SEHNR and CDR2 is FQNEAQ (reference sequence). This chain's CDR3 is CASSSTPQREHSYNEQFF. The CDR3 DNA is TGTGCCAGCAGCTCCACACCCCAGCGGGAGCACTCCTACAATGAGCAGTTCTTC.

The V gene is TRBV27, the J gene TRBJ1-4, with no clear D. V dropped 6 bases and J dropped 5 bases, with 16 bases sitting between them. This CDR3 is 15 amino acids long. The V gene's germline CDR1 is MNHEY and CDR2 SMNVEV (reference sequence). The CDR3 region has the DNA TGTGCCAGCAGCCCCTGGAGCAGTTTGAATGAAAAACTGTTTTTT. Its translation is CASSPWSSLNEKLFF.

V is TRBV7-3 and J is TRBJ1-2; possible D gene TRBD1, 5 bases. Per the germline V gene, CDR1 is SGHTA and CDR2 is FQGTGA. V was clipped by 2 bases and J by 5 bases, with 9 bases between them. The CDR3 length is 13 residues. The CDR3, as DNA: TGTGCCAGCAGCTTAGGGCAGGGATATGGCTACACCTTC. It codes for CASSLGQGYGYTF. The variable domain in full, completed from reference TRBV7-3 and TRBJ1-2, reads GAGVSQTPSNKVTEKGKYVELRCDPISGHTALYWYRQSLGQGPEFLIYFQGTGAADDSGLPNDRFFAVRPEGSVSTLKIQRTERGDSAVYLCASSLGQGYGYTFGSGTRLTVV.

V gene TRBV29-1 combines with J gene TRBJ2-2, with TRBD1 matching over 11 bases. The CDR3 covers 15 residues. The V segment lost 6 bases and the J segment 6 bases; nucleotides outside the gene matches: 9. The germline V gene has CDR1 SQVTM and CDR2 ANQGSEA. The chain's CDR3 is CSVMLRDRGAGELFF. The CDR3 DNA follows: TGCAGCGTGATGCTCCGGGACAGGGGGGCCGGGGAGCTGTTTTTT.